The present entry profiles one T cell receptor (beta chain) with its context. Generated by immunoSEQ multiplex PCR, the TCRdb table keeps only in-frame clones and is missing some. The sample lists 150,000 or so clones; 75% to 90% were seen once. The data originate from a study of blood T cell repertoires in COVID-19. About the research overall: Samples of COVID-19 (acute and convalescent) were obtained from the United States, Italy and Spain.

V lost 4 bases to trimming and J lost 7 bases; unmatched junction nucleotides: 16. There are 16 residues in the CDR3. Looked up from germline, CDR1 is SGHRS and CDR2 is YFSETQ. The clonotype originates from an older woman with COVID-19, enrolled during active disease. Material for sequencing was peripheral blood. The chain recombines TRBV5-1 with TRBJ2-5, with 7 bases matching TRBD2. CDR3 protein: CASSAGEGMGYGTQYF. CDR3 nucleotide sequence: TGCGCCAGCAGCGCGGGAGAGGGTATGGGATATGGGACCCAGTACTTC.